Below, 4 T cell receptor beta chains from the same sample are listed, as sequenced in a study of blood T cell repertoires in COVID-19. Generated by immunoSEQ multiplex PCR, the TCRdb table keeps only in-frame clones and is missing some. The data hold about 140,000 clones, with less than 80% observed a single time. What was sequenced was peripheral blood. Every receptor here comes from a man in his sixties with acute or convalescent COVID-19.

V is TRBV4-2 and J is TRBJ2-7, with 9 bases fitting TRBD2. The CDR3 totals 15 residues. Germline-derived CDR1 and CDR2 are LGHNA and YNFKEQ. V lost 2 bases and J lost 1; bases outside the gene matches: 3. The CDR3, as DNA: TGTGCCAGCAGCCAATTAGCGGGAGAATCCTACGAGCAGTACTTC. Residues: CASSQLAGESYEQYF.

The chain is built from TRBV6-1 and TRBJ1-2; D might be TRBD1 (6 bases). The germline V gene encodes CDR1 MNHNS and CDR2 SASEGT. This CDR3 spans 18 amino acids. Trimming shortened V by 2 bases and J by 2 bases, and 21 bases separated the two germline ends. CDR3: CASSEMSWGQGLNYGYTF. The DNA of the CDR3 is TGTGCCAGCAGTGAAATGTCTTGGGGGCAGGGACTAAACTATGGCTACACCTTC.

This clone was counted ten times or more. The V call is TRBV19, the J call TRBJ1-1, with D possibly TRBD1 on 6 matching bases. Trimming pared 7 bases from V and 1 base from J, leaving 10 bases between. The CDR3 is 13 residues long. The germline V gene has CDR1 LNHDA and CDR2 SQIVND (reference sequence). Written as DNA, the CDR3 is TGTGCCAGTACTCGGGACACGAACACTGAAGCTTTCTTT. It translates to CASTRDTNTEAFF.

This chain joins TRBV7-2 and TRBJ1-2, with TRBD1 matching over 9 bases. The length of the CDR3 is 15 residues. V was clipped by 3 bases and J by 5 bases; unmatched bases: 7. The germline gives CDR1 SGHTA, CDR2 FQGNSA. The CDR3 region has the DNA TGTGCCAGCAGCTTCTCCGGGACAGGGTTTTATGGCTACACCTTC. Its translation is CASSFSGTGFYGYTF.